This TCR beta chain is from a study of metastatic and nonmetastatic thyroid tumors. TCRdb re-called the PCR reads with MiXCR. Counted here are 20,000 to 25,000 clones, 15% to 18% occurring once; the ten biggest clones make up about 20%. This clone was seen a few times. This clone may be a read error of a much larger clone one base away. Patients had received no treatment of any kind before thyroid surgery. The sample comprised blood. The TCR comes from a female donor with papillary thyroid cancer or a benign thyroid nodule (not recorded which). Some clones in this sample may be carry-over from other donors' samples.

The CDR3: CSARVAGGHHGYTF. The CDR3, as DNA: TGCAGTGCTAGAGTTGCCGGGGGGCACCATGGCTACACCTTC. The gene calls are TRBV20-1 and TRBJ1-2; perhaps TRBD1 as D (6 bases). CDR3 size: 14 residues. The V end was cut by 1 base, the J end by 6 bases, with 15 bases between. The germline V gene encodes CDR1 DFQATT and CDR2 SNEGSKA (reference sequence).